This entry is about one T cell receptor beta chain. Source study methods: For nucleated cells, counts were estimated from reference gene primer amplification. TCRdb's copy holds only in-frame clones and misses some; the assay was immunoSEQ multiplex PCR. V, J and clone size were drawn from that table, and D and trimming were deduced from the DNA. The profile shows around 230,000 clones, about four fifths of them singletons. The CDR3 extends over 15 amino acids. Germline-derived CDR1 and CDR2 are MNHEY and SVGAGI. Trimming pared 8 bases from V and 8 bases from J, leaving 23 bases between. These data are taken from a study of blood T cell repertoires in COVID-19. Looking at the study overall: Some COVID-19 samples were acute and others convalescent; all came from the United States, Italy and Spain. T cells, B-cell-depleted T cells, or PBMCs supplied cDNA or gDNA.

The V call is TRBV6-5, the J call TRBJ2-3; D perhaps matches TRBD2 (6 bases). Specimen: peripheral blood. The clonotype comes from a woman between 45 and 60 years old with acute or convalescent COVID-19. DNA of the CDR3: TGTGCCAGCGCCCCGGGACTCATTATCGGTGGTACGCAGTATTTT. Translating it yields CASAPGLIIGGTQYF.